The sequence of this TCR beta chain was determined in a study of cytomegalovirus exposure and HLA in healthy donors. Notes on the study in general: CMV serostatus was the sole immune exposure information available. Through in vitro validation, a few CMV-associated chains were shown to be specific for CMV antigens.

Points on this clone: Antigen specificity is unknown.

PCR employed 60 Vbeta and 13 Jbeta primers. Sequencing used immunoSEQ multiplex PCR; TCRdb keeps in-frame clones, though not all of them. Of around 80,000 clones listed, over 60% are singletons. What was sequenced was PBMCs. This TCR derives from a male donor in good health and CMV-seropositive.

For the CDR3, the DNA is TGTGCCAGCAGTTTATCCAGAGGTCCCCAGCATTTT. Its translation: CASSLSRGPQHF. The chain carries TRBV28 and TRBJ1-5; D not certain. The CDR3 runs to 12 residues. V was cut by 1 base and J by 10 bases, with 8 bases left in between. Germline-derived CDR1 and CDR2 are MDHEN and SYDVKM.